Detailed here is one TCR beta chain. Measured with immunoSEQ multiplex PCR; TCRdb has only the in-frame clones, and not every one. The data contain some 70,000 clones, 88% of them singletons. This specimen belongs to a study of blood T cell repertoires in COVID-19. Across the study: Nucleic acid was either cDNA or gDNA, and it came from T cells, B-cell-depleted T cells, or PBMCs.

Per germline, CDR1 WSHSY and CDR2 SAAADI. The CDR3 length is 12 residues. Trimming removed 4 bases from V and 9 bases from J; junction bases left unmatched: 3. The V gene is TRBV10-2, the J gene TRBJ1-5; 7 bases match TRBD1. The specimen was PBMCs or T cells enriched from blood (not recorded which). This sequence originates from a middle-aged woman who had recovered from COVID-19. The CDR3 sequence: CASSVDRWPQHF. The CDR3 DNA follows: TGCGCCAGCAGTGTGGACAGGTGGCCCCAGCATTTT.